Listed here is a single T cell receptor (beta chain). This entry belongs to a study of control samples from healthy donors and cancer patients. The V gene lost 3 bases and the J gene lost 2 bases, with 7 bases spanning the gap. The germline V gene has CDR1 KGHSH and CDR2 LQKENI. The CDR3 extends over 14 amino acids. The table came from immunoSEQ multiplex PCR; TCRdb's copy has only in-frame clones and leaves some out. The sample carries around 110,000 clones, 88% recorded once. This sequence joins TRBV18 and TRBJ2-2; D gene ambiguous. The source material was blood. The TCR originated in a woman aged 70-85 years in good health. In DNA form, the CDR3 reads TGTGCCAGCTCACCCCTGGCCAACACCGGGGAGCTGTTTTTT. Its translation is CASSPLANTGELFF.